This entry is about one T cell receptor beta chain. Its antigen is still unknown. The validation cohort, a group of 130 or so subjects, included the donors and was separate from the roughly 670-subject first cohort. The CDR3 is made up of 13 amino acids. Germline CDR1 is GTSNPN and CDR2 is SVGIG (reference sequence). V trimming: 6 bases; J trimming: 4 bases; junction bases outside the gene matches: 5. The data stem from a study of cytomegalovirus exposure and HLA in healthy donors. The wider study: A subsequent analysis reported that the 110 or so validation repertoires were produced on the same platform that had also been used for the 550 to 750 first-cohort repertoires. Study-wide results and limits: Cytomegalovirus status was reportedly diagnosed by the classifier with high specificity and sensitivity.

The table came from immunoSEQ multiplex PCR; TCRdb's copy has only in-frame clones and leaves some out. Found here are around 200,000 clones, roughly 81% of them singletons; the top ten hold about 1.2%. This TCR derives from a woman aged 25 to 39 in good health and CMV-seronegative. The J gene is TRBJ2-1, the V gene TRBV30, with TRBD2 matching over 8 bases. Specimen: PBMCs. The DNA of the CDR3 is TGTGCCTGTAGCAGCGGGGGTTACAATGAGCAGTTCTTC. It encodes CACSSGGYNEQFF.